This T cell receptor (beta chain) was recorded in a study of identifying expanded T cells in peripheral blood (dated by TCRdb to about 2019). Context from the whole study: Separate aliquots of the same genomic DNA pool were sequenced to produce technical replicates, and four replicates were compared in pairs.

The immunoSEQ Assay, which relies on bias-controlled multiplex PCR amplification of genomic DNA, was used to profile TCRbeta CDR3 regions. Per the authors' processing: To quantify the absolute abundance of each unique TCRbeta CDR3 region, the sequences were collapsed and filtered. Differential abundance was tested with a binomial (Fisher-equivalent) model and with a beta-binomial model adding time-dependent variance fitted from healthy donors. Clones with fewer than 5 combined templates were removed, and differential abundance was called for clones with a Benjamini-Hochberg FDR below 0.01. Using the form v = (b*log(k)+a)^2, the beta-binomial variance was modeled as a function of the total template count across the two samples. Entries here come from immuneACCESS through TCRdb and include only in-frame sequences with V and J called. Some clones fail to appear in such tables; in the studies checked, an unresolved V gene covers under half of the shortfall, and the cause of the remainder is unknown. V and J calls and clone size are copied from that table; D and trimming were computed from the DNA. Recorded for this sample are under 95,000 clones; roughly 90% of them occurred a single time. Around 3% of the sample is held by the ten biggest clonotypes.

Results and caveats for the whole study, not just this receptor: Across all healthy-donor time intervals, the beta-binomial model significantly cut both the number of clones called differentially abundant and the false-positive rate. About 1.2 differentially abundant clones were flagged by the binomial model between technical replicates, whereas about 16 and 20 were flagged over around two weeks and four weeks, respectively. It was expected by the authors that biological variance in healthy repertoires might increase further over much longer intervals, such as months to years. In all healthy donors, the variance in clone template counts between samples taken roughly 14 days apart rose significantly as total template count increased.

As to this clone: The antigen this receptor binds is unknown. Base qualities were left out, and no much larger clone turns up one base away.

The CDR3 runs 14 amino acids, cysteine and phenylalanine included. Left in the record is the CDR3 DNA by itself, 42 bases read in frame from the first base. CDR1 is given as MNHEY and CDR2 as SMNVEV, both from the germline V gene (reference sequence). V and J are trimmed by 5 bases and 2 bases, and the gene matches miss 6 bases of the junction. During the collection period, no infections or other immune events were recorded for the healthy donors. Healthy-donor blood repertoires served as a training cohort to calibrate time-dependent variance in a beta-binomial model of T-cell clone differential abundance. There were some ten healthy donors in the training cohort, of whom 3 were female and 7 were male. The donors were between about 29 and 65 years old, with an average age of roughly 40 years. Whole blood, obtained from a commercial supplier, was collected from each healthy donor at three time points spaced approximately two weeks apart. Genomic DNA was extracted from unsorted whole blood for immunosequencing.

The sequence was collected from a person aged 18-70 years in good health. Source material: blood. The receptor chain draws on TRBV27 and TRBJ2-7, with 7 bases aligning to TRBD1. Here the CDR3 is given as CASSRRTGTYEQYF. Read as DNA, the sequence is TGTGCCAGCAGTCGCCGGACAGGCACCTACGAGCAGTACTTC.